These T cell receptor beta chains were read from a single sample in a study of regulatory T cells in long-lasting Graves disease. TCRdb reprocessed the multiplex PCR reads via MiXCR and lists one record per CDR3 protein. Among 550,000 to 700,000 distinct CDR3 sequences listed, 15% to 20% were seen once. These records were also assigned to another study, of T cells in Graves' hyperthyroidism and ophthalmopathy.

The specimen was peripheral blood mononuclear cells (PBMCs), collected at new diagnosis, from a patient treated with antithyroid drugs. The origin of the receptors is a man between 18 and 35 years old with Graves disease. CDR3s include the opening cysteine and the closing phenylalanine or tryptophan. D genes are given only for firm matches. For some rows the clone size is stated as once, few or many, or as a class when expanded; others skip it.

v_gene	d_gene	abundance	j_gene	CDR3aa	CDR3nt
TRBV6-2/TRBV6-3	.	few	TRBJ2-7	CASILGLATTSYEQYF	TGTGCCAGCATCCTGGGCCTAGCGACTACCTCCTACGAGCAGTACTTC
TRBV28	.	.	TRBJ2-6	CASSFLGYGANVLTF	TGTGCCAGCAGTTTTCTGGGGTACGGGGCCAACGTCCTGACTTTC
TRBV18	.	few	TRBJ2-3	CASSGTTGTDTQYF	TGTGCCAGCTCGGGGACCACGGGCACAGATACGCAGTATTTT
TRBV28	.	.	TRBJ1-3	CASSPLLERSGNTIYF	TGTGCCAGCAGCCCGCTATTGGAGCGCTCTGGAAACACCATATATTTT
TRBV7-2	TRBD2	few	TRBJ2-3	CASKLLAGVAAQYF	TGTGCCAGCAAGCTTCTAGCGGGAGTGGCTGCGCAGTATTTT
TRBV11-2	.	many	TRBJ2-1	CASSNWSDEQFF	TGTGCCAGCAGCAACTGGAGCGATGAGCAGTTCTTC
TRBV12-3/TRBV12-4	.	many	TRBJ2-7	CASSLPRNEQYF	TGTGCCAGCAGCCTACCCCGAAACGAGCAGTACTTC
TRBV5-4	TRBD1	.	TRBJ2-7	CASSKAPGQSSYEQYF	TGTGCCAGCAGCAAAGCTCCGGGACAGAGCTCCTACGAGCAGTACTTC
TRBV7-9	.	.	TRBJ1-1	CASSFGQPTEAFF	TGTGCCAGCAGCTTTGGACAGCCCACTGAAGCTTTCTTT
TRBV7-3	.	few	TRBJ2-1	CASSLVASTYNEQFF	TGTGCCAGCAGCTTAGTTGCTAGTACCTACAATGAGCAGTTCTTC
TRBV4-1	TRBD1	few	TRBJ1-6	CASSQGTGDEPNSPLHF	TGCGCCAGCAGCCAAGGCACAGGGGACGAACCTAATTCACCCCTCCACTTT
TRBV20-1	.	few	TRBJ2-3	CTPGVRNTQYF	TGCACCCCGGGAGTAAGAAATACGCAGTATTTT
TRBV6-1	.	many	TRBJ2-7	CASSEEYMWAPAYEQYF	TGTGCCAGCAGTGAAGAGTATATGTGGGCTCCCGCCTACGAGCAGTACTTC
TRBV9	.	many	TRBJ2-1	CASSVGASSTAYNEQFF	TGTGCCAGCAGCGTAGGGGCATCTTCAACGGCCTACAATGAGCAGTTCTTC
TRBV7-8	TRBD1	few	TRBJ1-4	CASSAHGDRAEKLFF	TGTGCCAGCAGCGCCCATGGGGACAGGGCTGAAAAACTGTTTTTT
TRBV7-9	.	few	TRBJ1-2	CASSLLEGSYGYTF	TGTGCCAGCAGCTTATTAGAGGGTAGCTATGGCTACACCTTC
TRBV18	TRBD1	.	TRBJ2-1	CASSPQDRGSYNEQFF	TGTGCCAGCTCACCACAAGACAGGGGGTCGTACAATGAGCAGTTCTTC
TRBV20-1	.	.	TRBJ1-4	CSATSEKLFF	TGCAGTGCCACTAGTGAAAAACTGTTTTTT